The 18 T cell receptor beta chains given below trace back to one sample, sequenced in a study of T-cell reconstitution after alpha-beta-depleted transplantation in children. Unique molecular identifiers tagged the TCRbeta library. TCRdb processed the PCR reads anew with MiXCR; each CDR3 protein has one entry. The table lists about 340,000 distinct CDR3 sequences, about a tenth of them singletons, with approximately 2.3% in the top ten. The specimen comprised PBMCs from the stem cell graft donor, sampled from the stem cell graft. These receptors originate from a human donor who donated a stem cell graft to a child with acute lymphoblastic leukemia.

This clonotype came up a few times. The V and J genes are TRBV27 and TRBJ2-7; D is ambiguous. The CDR3 spans 13 residues. The V end was cut by 6 bases, the J end by 5 bases, with 14 bases between. Per germline, CDR1 MNHEY and CDR2 SMNVEV (reference sequence). The CDR3: CASSNSPPHEQYF. The CDR3 nucleotides read TGTGCCAGCAGCAATAGCCCCCCCCACGAGCAGTACTTC.

This clonotype has a handful of counts. This chain connects TRBV7-2 to TRBJ2-7; the match to TRBD1 covers 8 bases. The ends lost 0 bases at V and 0 bases at J; junction bases unmatched: 4. CDR1 is SGHTA, CDR2 FQGNSA, per germline. This CDR3 region has 16 residues. CDR3 DNA: TGTGCCAGCAGCTTAGCGAGGACAGGGAGCTCCTACGAGCAGTACTTC. Translated, it gives CASSLARTGSSYEQYF.

The chain uses TRBV27 and TRBJ2-2, with a tentative D call TRBD2 (5 bases). The CDR3 covers 15 residues. Germline-derived CDR1 and CDR2 are MNHEY and SMNVEV (reference sequence). Between the trimmed V and J ends, which lost 0 bases and 1 base, there was a span of 6 bases. The CDR3 bases are TGTGCCAGCAGTTTATCCCGGGGGAACACCGGGGAGCTGTTTTTT. This codes for CASSLSRGNTGELFF.

Many counts were recorded for this clonotype. V gene TRBV7-2 combines with J gene TRBJ2-7; D uncertain. Looked up from germline, CDR1 is SGHTA and CDR2 is FQGNSA. The CDR3 runs 13 residues. V lost 1 base to trimming and J lost 10 bases, with 14 bases between them. The CDR3, as DNA: TGTGCCAGCAGCTTAGGGCCCTTCTCTCTACAGTACTTC. The encoded protein is CASSLGPFSLQYF.

This clonotype was seen more than once but under ten times. The chain is built from TRBV7-2 and TRBJ2-6; no firm D call. V lost 1 base, J lost 6 bases, and 10 bases lay in between. The V gene's germline CDR1 is SGHTA and CDR2 FQGNSA. The CDR3 extends over 15 amino acids. CDR3 nucleotide sequence: TGTGCCAGCAGCTTAGGACAATCGGAGGCCAACGTCCTGACTTTC. Its protein is CASSLGQSEANVLTF. The whole variable domain, remainder taken from reference TRBV7-2 and TRBJ2-6, is GAGVSQSPSNKVTEKGKDVELRCDPISGHTALYWYRQSLGQGLEFLIYFQGNSAPDKSGLPSDRFSAERTGGSVSTLTIQRTQQEDSAVYLCASSLGQSEANVLTFGAGSRLTVL.

This clonotype was counted a few times. CDR3 DNA sequence: TGCAGTGCTAGAGACCCTCGCAAGAGCCTTTTCGGTGAGCAGTTCTTC. This translates into CSARDPRKSLFGEQFF. V is TRBV20-1 and J is TRBJ2-1; no clear D. The CDR3 runs 16 residues. The ends were cut back, 0 bases at V and 9 bases at J, with 21 bases in the middle. Germline values: CDR1 DFQATT, CDR2 SNEGSKA (reference sequence).

This clonotype occurred a few times. The chain uses TRBV6-5 and TRBJ2-1, with unresolved D. Between the trimmed V and J ends, which lost 4 bases and 4 bases, there was a span of 23 bases. The CDR3 totals 18 residues. CDR1 is MNHEY, CDR2 SVGAGI, per germline. In DNA form, the CDR3 reads TGTGCCAGCAGTTCCCGAGCAATGGTGGTAGCAGTATACAATGAGCAGTTCTTC. Protein product: CASSSRAMVVAVYNEQFF.

The chain employs TRBV20-1 and TRBJ2-1, with D possibly TRBD2 on 6 matching bases. The CDR3 totals 12 residues. Germline assignment: CDR1 DFQATT and CDR2 SNEGSKA (reference sequence). Trimming left V 5 bases short and J 4 bases short, with 9 bases between. CDR3: CSADGRYNEQFF. The CDR3 DNA sequence: TGCAGTGCTGACGGGAGATACAATGAGCAGTTCTTC.

This clonotype turned up a few times. The J gene is TRBJ1-5, the V gene TRBV20-1; 9 bases match TRBD1. CDR1 is DFQATT and CDR2 is SNEGSKA in the germline V gene (reference sequence). V was pared by 5 bases and J by 1 base, with 6 bases of the junction left unmatched. The CDR3 has 15 residues. The CDR3 protein is CSASTGGRSNQPQHF. CDR3 DNA: TGCAGTGCTTCGACAGGGGGTAGGAGCAATCAGCCCCAGCATTTT.

The rearrangement uses TRBV30 and TRBJ2-2; D is possibly TRBD1 or TRBD2 (5 bases each). The CDR3 covers 14 residues. Germline V gene sequence: CDR1 GTSNPN, CDR2 SVGIG (reference sequence). The V gene lost 3 bases and the J gene lost 8 bases, with 16 bases spanning the gap. CDR3 sequence: CAWSSGTRGGELFF. DNA of the CDR3: TGTGCCTGGAGCTCCGGGACCCGTGGAGGGGAGCTGTTTTTT.

This clonotype was counted between two and nine times. The V call is TRBV6-2 or TRBV6-3, the J call TRBJ2-2; D is uncertain. Per germline, CDR1 MNHEY and CDR2 SVGEGT. V was pared by 7 bases and J by 2 bases, with 11 bases between. This CDR3 region has 14 residues. The CDR3 here is CASKFRANTGELFF. In DNA, the CDR3 is TGTGCCAGCAAGTTCCGGGCCAACACCGGGGAGCTGTTTTTT.

This clonotype showed up many times. This chain connects TRBV19 to TRBJ2-7; 7 bases line up with TRBD2. The V gene end was trimmed by 3 bases and the J gene end by 2 bases; junction bases not matched to a gene: 7. Germline lookup yields CDR1 LNHDA and CDR2 SQIVND (reference sequence). The length of the CDR3 is 15 residues. CDR3 in amino acids: CASSIYAGAPYEQYF. The CDR3 DNA reads as TGTGCCAGTAGTATCTACGCGGGAGCCCCCTACGAGCAGTACTTC.

This clonotype has more than one count but fewer than ten. This chain joins TRBV5-1 and TRBJ2-7; a weak D match, TRBD1 (6 bases). V was trimmed by 4 bases and J by 8 bases, leaving 16 bases between them. Germline assignment: CDR1 SGHRS and CDR2 YFSETQ. The CDR3 runs to 13 residues. The CDR3 DNA is TGCGCCAGCAGCCGGGACAAGGGTACTCAGCAGTACTTC. This codes for CASSRDKGTQQYF.

This clonotype has more than one count but fewer than ten. V and J are TRBV20-1 and TRBJ2-5; 12 nucleotides align to TRBD2. V was clipped by 1 base and J by 7 bases; unmatched bases: 4. From germline, CDR1 is DFQATT and CDR2 SNEGSKA (reference sequence). The CDR3 has 14 residues. CDR3 in amino acids: CSARASGRGLTQYF. The CDR3 DNA reads TGCAGTGCTAGAGCTAGCGGGAGGGGACTGACCCAGTACTTC.

This clonotype was counted a single time. A junction boundary mismatches the germline segment, possibly from a read error. The J gene is TRBJ1-3, the V gene TRBV28; 7 bases match TRBD1. The CDR3 is made up of 18 amino acids. Germline loops: CDR1 MDHEN, CDR2 SYDVKM. The CDR3 DNA sequence: TGTGCCAGCAGTTTTCGGGGGGGTGCAGGGGGTTCTGGAAACACCGTATATTTT. The encoded protein is CASSFRGGAGGSGNTVYF. The variable domain in full, completed from reference TRBV28 and TRBJ1-3, reads DVKVTQSSRYLVKRTGEKVFLECVQDMDHENMFWYRQDPGLGLRLIYFSYDVKMKEKGDIPEGYSVSREKKERFSLILESASTNQTSMYLCASSFRGGAGGSGNTVYFGEGSWLTVV.

This clonotype was detected ten times or more. V usage is TRBV15 and J usage is TRBJ2-3; 7 nucleotides align to TRBD2. The CDR3 runs to 18 residues. CDR1 and CDR2 (germline): LNHNV, YYDKDF (reference sequence). Germline trimming cut 0 bases from V and 3 bases from J; bases unmatched to any gene: 12. The CDR3 coding sequence is TGTGCCACCAGCAGAGATCGCGGCTGGTCGGGAGGAACAGATACGCAGTATTTT. Encoded protein: CATSRDRGWSGGTDTQYF.

The chain combines TRBV7-8 with TRBJ2-3, with 7 bases matching TRBD2. Germline V gives CDR1 SGHVS, CDR2 FQNEAQ. The V gene end was trimmed by 5 bases and the J gene end by 4 bases; junction bases not matched to a gene: 12. This CDR3 has 16 residues. The chain's CDR3 is CASSTPKKAGPDTQYF. CDR3 sequence (DNA): TGTGCCAGCAGCACCCCGAAGAAAGCGGGACCAGATACGCAGTATTTT.

V and J are TRBV5-1 and TRBJ2-5; TRBD2 aligns across 8 bases. CDR1 SGHRS and CDR2 YFSETQ come from the germline V gene. This CDR3 has 13 amino acids. V lost 3 bases, J lost 5 bases, and 3 bases stayed unmatched. CDR3 sequence: CASSYSGSETQYF. Here the CDR3 DNA reads TGCGCCAGCAGCTACAGCGGGAGCGAGACCCAGTACTTC.